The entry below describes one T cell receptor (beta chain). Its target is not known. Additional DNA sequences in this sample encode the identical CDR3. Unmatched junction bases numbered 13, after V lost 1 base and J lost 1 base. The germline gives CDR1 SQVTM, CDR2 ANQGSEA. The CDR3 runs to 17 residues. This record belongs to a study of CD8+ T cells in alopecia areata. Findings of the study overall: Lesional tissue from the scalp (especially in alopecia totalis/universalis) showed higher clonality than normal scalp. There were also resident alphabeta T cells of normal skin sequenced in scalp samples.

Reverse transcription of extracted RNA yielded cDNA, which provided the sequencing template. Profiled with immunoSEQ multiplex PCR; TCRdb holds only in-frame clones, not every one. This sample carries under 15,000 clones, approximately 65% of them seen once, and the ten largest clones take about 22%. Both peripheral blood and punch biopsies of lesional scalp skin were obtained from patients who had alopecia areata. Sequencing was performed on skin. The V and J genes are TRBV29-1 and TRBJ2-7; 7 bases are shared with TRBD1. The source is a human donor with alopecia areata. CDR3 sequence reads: CSVEGFEGQHLSYEQYF. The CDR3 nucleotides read TGCAGCGTTGAAGGCTTCGAGGGACAGCATCTTTCCTACGAGCAGTACTTC.